This TCR beta chain was sequenced in a study of vaccination effects on CD4 cells after COVID-19. Within the ViraFEST assay, antigen-specific CD4+ T cells underwent expansion with viral peptide pools prior to sequencing. Isolation of CD4+ T cells took place after approximately 10 days of culture. Every participant took two doses of the BNT162b2 or mRNA-1273 vaccine. The CDR3 sequence is 13 residues long. The germline gives CDR1 ENHRY, CDR2 SYGVKD. The V and J ends lost 2 bases and 10 bases respectively, with 12 bases between them. The method was immunoSEQ multiplex PCR; TCRdb's version includes in-frame clones alone and lacks a portion of them. The sample lists some 27,000 clones; around four fifths were seen once. With regard to this clone: Its antigen is unknown.

The chain recombines TRBV10-3 with TRBJ1-5; maybe TRBD1 (6 bases). The receptor was derived from a human donor who received a COVID-19 vaccine. The material sequenced was CD4+ T cells from PBMCs cultured with HCoV-NL63 spike peptides, taken after COVID-19 vaccination. The chain's CDR3 is CAISEGRGTPQHF. CDR3 nucleotide sequence: TGTGCCATCAGTGAGGGCAGGGGCACCCCCCAGCATTTT.